This passage covers 2 T cell receptor beta chains from one sample sequenced in a study of shared clonotypes between healthy human individuals. TCRdb's copy holds only in-frame clones and misses some; the assay was immunoSEQ multiplex PCR. The sample consists of 1.4 million or so clones, around 98.5% of them appearing once. The sequenced sample was naive CD4+ T cells sorted from blood. The subset is: CD45RA+ positively selected. These receptors originate from a man aged 25 to 40 in good health.

The chain couples TRBV6-6 to TRBJ2-1, with 8 bases that match TRBD2. The CDR3 spans 14 residues. The germline gives CDR1 MNHNY, CDR2 SVGAGI (reference sequence). After removal of 5 bases from V and 2 bases from J, the junction contained 2 bases not matched to a gene. The CDR3 sequence is CASSLSGTYNEQFF. Written as DNA, the CDR3 is TGTGCCAGCAGTCTTAGCGGGACCTACAATGAGCAGTTCTTC.

The chain is built from TRBV6-6 and TRBJ2-1; D gene ambiguous. CDR3 length equals 14 residues. Trimming removed 6 bases at V and 0 bases at J, with 9 bases between. The germline V gene has CDR1 MNHNY and CDR2 SVGAGI (reference sequence). CDR3 residues: CASSRKTSYNEQFF. The CDR3 nucleotides are TGTGCCAGCAGCCGCAAAACCTCCTACAATGAGCAGTTCTTC.